This T cell receptor beta chain was documented in a study of blood T cells in healthy people across ages (dated by TCRdb to the mid-2010s). Concerning the study at large: In model experiments, roughly one uniquely barcoded TCR beta cDNA molecule per two T cells was captured by template switching. Using deep sequencing normalized with unique cDNA molecular identifiers, the study measured how TCR beta repertoire diversity changes with age. The donors were split into four age groups: young (average 16 years), middle-aged (around 37), aged (62) and long-lived (approximately 80). To avoid experimental bias, donors of different ages were spread randomly across the sequencing lanes. Using the same blood draw, the study looked at two additional independent replicas of 1 million unique cDNA reads for two donors, one aged 18 to 29 and the other aged 80 or older. General study outcomes and caveats: Compared with the aged group, the long-lived group had more naive CD4+ T cells, fewer expanded clones and increased TCR diversity, suggesting age selection. A strong correlation was found between observed TCR beta diversity and the percentage of naive T cells measured by flow cytometry. Conclusive comparison of naive and antigen-experienced compartments was prevented by the profiling of bulk unsorted PBMCs. Because the CMV infection status of the donors was unknown, age-related changes in expanded clonotypes may potentially have been confounded. As age increased, observed TCR beta diversity per million T cells dropped in a roughly linear way, and a significant reduction was already evident by age around 41. Estimates of total diversity from one million sequenced T cells were regarded as lower bounds and underestimates.

The library was generated by 5' RACE. The reads were generated on an Illumina HiSeq 2500. The second PCR ran for about 6 to 12 cycles and used a J-beta primer mix along with a sample-barcoded 5' primer. A template-switch 5' adaptor carrying 12 random nucleotides introduced a unique molecular identifier onto each TCR beta cDNA molecule. At least 3 million CDR3-containing paired-end reads were obtained from each sample. First-strand cDNA was synthesized from all RNA with the Mint cDNA synthesis kit, primed by a TRBC-specific oligonucleotide. All cDNA was treated with uracil-DNA glycosylase and then went through a first 18-cycle PCR with the universal primers M1SS and BC2_uni_R. The published analysis was carried out like this. Normalization of each sample was performed by random selection of 1 million high-quality reads, each carrying a distinct molecular identifier. Instead of being binned into consensus sequences, reads with shared molecular identifiers were discarded. MiTCR, with a Q25 quality threshold and the strictest error-elimination algorithm, was used for CDR3 identification, clonotype clustering and error correction. A nonparametric unseen species model with Euler transformation was used to estimate lower-bound total TCR beta diversity. TCRdb reanalyzed the raw reads on its own, using fastp at Q25 for trimming and MiXCR for clone calling, and kept in-frame beta chains. Each entry is one CDR3 protein sequence, shown with its most common DNA and genes. TCRdb assigned the V and J calls; the authors' analysis was not used. In all, the sample holds 950,000 to 1,200,000 distinct CDR3 sequences, and more than 30% of those were seen once. The ten largest clones represent over 10% of the sample.

Donors were 39 systemically healthy Caucasian individuals from Russia aged roughly 6 to 100 years. Each donor gave 8 to 10 milliliters of peripheral blood, drawn into EDTA-treated Vacutainer tubes. Ficoll-Paque density-gradient centrifugation was used to isolate PBMCs, with at least 7 million per sample. Trizol reagent was used to extract total RNA from PBMCs, with at least 5.5 micrograms per sample. The percentages of naive CD45RAhigh/CD27high T cells were determined by flow cytometry on a PBMC aliquot from every donor. Taken from cysteine to phenylalanine, the CDR3 has 11 residues. Only CDR3 DNA remains: 33 bases, in frame from the first base. CDR1 and CDR2, looked up from the germline V gene (reference sequence), are MNHEY and SMNVEV. Deletion took 7 bases off V and 4 bases off J, with a span of 7 bases between the germline ends. This clonotype was observed a few times. Its antigen is still unknown. No clone much larger than this one lies a single base away; base qualities are absent.

The V gene is TRBV27 and the J gene is TRBJ1-1; the D gene cannot be named for sure. The origin of this receptor is a man between 18 and 29 years old in good health. Sample: blood. At the DNA level, the sequence is TGTGCCAGCATATCGAGCACTGAAGCTTTCTTT. Translated, this is CASISSTEAFF.